This TCR beta chain emerged from a study of blood T cell repertoires in COVID-19 (dated by TCRdb to 2018 to 2020). Regarding the complete study: Samples covering the acute and convalescent phases of COVID-19 were provided by collaborators in the United States, Italy and Spain. The material from the prospective study consisted of cDNA or gDNA derived from T cells, B-cell-depleted T cells, or PBMCs. Subjects who had been exposed to COVID-19, were actively infected with it, or had recovered from it provided the deeply sampled blood TCRbeta repertoires that made up the dataset. A freely available public database, intended as a resource for researchers studying the immune response to SARS-CoV-2, is where the repertoires were released. Samples came from the ongoing ImmuneRACE study (first 160 participants) plus 1,254 subjects from 6 global collaborators. Sample metadata almost always included a de-identified subject ID, COVID-19 status, age in years and sex. Where HLA class I and class II types were available, the types were taken from metadata supplied by the sample provider, not from assay-based typing. The investigation overall reported the following: Clinical and demographic metadata were provided uncurated, with the amount varying by source and participant.

The immunoSEQ Assay, a bias-controlled multiplex PCR, was used to amplify TCRbeta CDR3 regions from genomic DNA. For the original study's pipeline: The number of nucleated cells in each sample was estimated from the amplification of reference gene primers within the assay. To quantify the absolute abundance of each unique TCRbeta CDR3 rearrangement, sequence reads were collapsed and filtered. For each sample, productive Simpson clonality was calculated as the square root of Simpson's diversity index over productive rearrangements. TCRdb provides this immuneACCESS table in a form limited to in-frame rearrangements. Some clones are lacking; in checked studies, under half of them reflect an unresolved V gene, and why the rest are absent is not known. From that table come the V and J calls and clone size; the DNA was used to work out D and trimming. The sample includes about 390,000 clones, with about 90% observed a single time. 2.3% of the sample belongs to the ten largest clones.

Details on this clone: Its antigen remains undetermined. No qualities accompany the bases; no much larger clone lies one base away.

In Seattle, one collaborating source enrolled patients while the infection was active and tracked those patients longitudinally over the course of disease. Collaborating institutions collected whole blood in K2EDTA tubes following their own protocols. For TCRbeta analysis, collaborators shipped samples as frozen whole blood, isolated PBMCs, or DNA extracted from either of those sample types. The origin of this receptor is a woman in her sixties with COVID-19, enrolled during active disease. The sample comprised peripheral blood.

DNA sequence: TGCGCCAGCAGCCTGTCAGGGGGTGCCACTGAAGCTTTCTTT. Protein translation: CASSLSGGATEAFF. The chain couples TRBV5-1 to TRBJ1-1, with 7 junctional bases fitting TRBD1. The CDR3 spans 14 residues, from the cysteine through the phenylalanine. Kept here is only the CDR3 DNA, which spans 42 bases and is read in frame from base 1. From V the trimming removes 4 bases and from J it removes 4 bases, while the gene matches leave 7 bases of the junction unaccounted for. CDR1 and CDR2 are read off the germline V gene as SGHRS and YFSETQ. The entire variable domain, with the stretches around the CDR3 drawn from the reference TRBV5-1 and TRBJ1-1 proteins, is KAGVTQTPRYLIKTRGQQVTLSCSPISGHRSVSWYQQTPGQGLQFLFEYFSETQRNKGNFPGRFSGRQFSNSRSEMNVSTLELGDSALYLCASSLSGGATEAFFGQGTRLTVV.